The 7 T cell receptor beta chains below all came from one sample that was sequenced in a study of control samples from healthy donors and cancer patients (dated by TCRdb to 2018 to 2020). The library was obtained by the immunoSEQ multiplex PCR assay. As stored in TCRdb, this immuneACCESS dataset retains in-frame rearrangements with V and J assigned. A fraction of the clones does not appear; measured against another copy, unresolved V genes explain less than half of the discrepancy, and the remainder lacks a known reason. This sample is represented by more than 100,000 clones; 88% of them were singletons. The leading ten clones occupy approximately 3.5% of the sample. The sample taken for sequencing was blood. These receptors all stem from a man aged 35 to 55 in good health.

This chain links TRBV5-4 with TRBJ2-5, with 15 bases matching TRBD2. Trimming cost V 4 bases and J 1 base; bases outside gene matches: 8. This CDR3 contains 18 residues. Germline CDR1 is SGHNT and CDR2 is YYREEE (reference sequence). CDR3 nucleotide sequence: TGTGCCAGCAGCGTCCCAGGACTAGCGGGGGGGTTCCAAGAGACCCAGTACTTC. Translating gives CASSVPGLAGGFQETQYF.

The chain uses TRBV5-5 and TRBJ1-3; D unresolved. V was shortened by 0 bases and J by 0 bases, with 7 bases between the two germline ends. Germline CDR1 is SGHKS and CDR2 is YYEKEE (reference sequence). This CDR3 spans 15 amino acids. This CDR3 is CASSLAGSSGNTIYF. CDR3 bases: TGTGCCAGCAGCTTGGCGGGCAGCTCTGGAAACACCATATATTTT. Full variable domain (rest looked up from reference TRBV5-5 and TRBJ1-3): DAGVTQSPTHLIKTRGQQVTLRCSPISGHKSVSWYQQVLGQGPQFIFQYYEKEERGRGNFPDRFSARQFPNYSSELNVNALLLGDSALYLCASSLAGSSGNTIYFGEGSWLTVV.

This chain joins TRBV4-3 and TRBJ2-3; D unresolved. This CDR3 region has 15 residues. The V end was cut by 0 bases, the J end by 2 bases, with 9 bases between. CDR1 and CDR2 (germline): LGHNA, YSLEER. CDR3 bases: TGCGCCAGCAGCCAAGAGTTAGGGTACACAGATACGCAGTATTTT. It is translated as CASSQELGYTDTQYF.

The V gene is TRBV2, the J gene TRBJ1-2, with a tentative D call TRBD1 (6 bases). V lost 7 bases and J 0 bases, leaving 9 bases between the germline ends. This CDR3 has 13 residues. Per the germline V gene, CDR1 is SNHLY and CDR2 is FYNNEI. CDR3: CASMAGANYGYTF. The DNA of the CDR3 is TGTGCCAGCATGGCAGGGGCTAACTATGGCTACACCTTC.

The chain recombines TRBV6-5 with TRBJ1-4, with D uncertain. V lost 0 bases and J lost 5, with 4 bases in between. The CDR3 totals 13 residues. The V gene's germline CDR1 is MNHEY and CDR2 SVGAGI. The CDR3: CASSYSSNEKLFF. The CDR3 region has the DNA TGTGCCAGCAGTTACTCCTCAAATGAAAAACTGTTTTTT.

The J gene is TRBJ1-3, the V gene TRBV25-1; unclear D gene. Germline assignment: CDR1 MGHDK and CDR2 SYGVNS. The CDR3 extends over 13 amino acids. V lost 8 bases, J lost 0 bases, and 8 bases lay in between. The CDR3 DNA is TGTGCCAGCGGACGAAACTCTGGAAACACCATATATTTT. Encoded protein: CASGRNSGNTIYF. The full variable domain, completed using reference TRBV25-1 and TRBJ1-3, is EADIYQTPRYLVIGTGKKITLECSQTMGHDKMYWYQQDPGMELHLIHYSYGVNSTEKGDLSSESTVSRIRTEHFPLTLESARPSHTSQYLCASGRNSGNTIYFGEGSWLTVV.

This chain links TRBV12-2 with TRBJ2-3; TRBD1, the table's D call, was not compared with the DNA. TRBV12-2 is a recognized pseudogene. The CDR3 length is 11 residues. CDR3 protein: CASPNTDTQYF. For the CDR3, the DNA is TGTGCAAGTCCCAACACAGATACGCAGTATTTT.